The clone carrying this T cell receptor beta chain was seen a few times. The target antigen is unknown. CDR1 and CDR2 (germline): SNHLY, FYNNEI. The CDR3 runs to 14 residues. J gave up 7 bases and V 3 bases, and 4 bases lay outside the gene matches. Specified treatment: roughly nine-day PBMC culture with coronavirus spike peptide pools or control peptides (ViraFEST assay). From the unexposed donor, CD4+ T cells were collected ahead of the COVID-19 pandemic (2011-2018). The data belong to a study of vaccination and CD4 T cells after COVID-19. Whole-study findings and limits: A median approximately 86% of convalescent patients' SARS-CoV-2-reactive clones emerged only after vaccination.

Cultured CD4+ T-cell DNA underwent Oncomine TCR Beta short-read sequencing. TCRdb reprocessed the PCR reads via MiXCR and lists one record per CDR3 protein. This repertoire shows thousands of distinct CDR3 sequences, about 50% found once; its top ten account for approximately 25%. V is TRBV2 and J is TRBJ1-5; 9 bases map to TRBD1. Sequencing was carried out using CD4+ T cells from blood, cultured in vitro. The clonotype was recovered from a human donor in good health. In DNA form, the CDR3 reads TGTGCCAGCAGTGAGGACAGGGGATTCCAGCCCCAGCATTTT. This translates into CASSEDRGFQPQHF.